Below are 18 T cell receptor beta chains sequenced from a single sample in a study of CD8 T cells in Susac syndrome. With random hexamers, 0.5 to 1 ug RNA was reverse transcribed. In TCRdb, the immunoSEQ multiplex PCR reads were re-called with MiXCR into one record per CDR3 protein. The table lists 200,000 to 250,000 distinct CDR3 sequences, roughly 96% of them singletons, with 0.095% in the top ten. Sequencing used CD4+ T cells from PBMCs. The receptors were gathered from a human donor with multiple sclerosis.

The chain carries TRBV20-1 and TRBJ1-1; no clear D. This CDR3 contains 12 residues. Germline V lookup: CDR1 DFQATT, CDR2 SNEGSKA (reference sequence). Trimming removed 7 bases at V and 1 base at J, with 10 bases between. CDR3 in amino acids: CSGSGQNTEAFF. The CDR3 nucleotides read TGCAGTGGAAGTGGCCAGAACACTGAAGCTTTCTTT.

The chain recombines TRBV19 with TRBJ2-3, with 8 positions matching TRBD1. The CDR3 consists of 15 residues. V was pared by 5 bases and J by 6 bases, with 10 bases of the junction left unmatched. Germline CDR1 LNHDA, CDR2 SQIVND (reference sequence). The CDR3 loop is CASSSRDRILDTQYF. The CDR3 DNA reads as TGTGCCAGTAGTTCTCGGGACAGGATTTTGGATACGCAGTATTTT.

This chain links TRBV20-1 with TRBJ2-3, with 9 bases identical to TRBD2. The J segment lost 1 base and the V segment lost 6 bases, leaving 8 bases of the junction unmatched. Per the germline V gene, CDR1 is DFQATT and CDR2 is SNEGSKA (reference sequence). This CDR3 has 15 amino acids. The CDR3 region has the DNA TGCAGTGCCATCGTGCAGCGGGGGGGCACAGATACGCAGTATTTT. Its protein is CSAIVQRGGTDTQYF.

This clonotype has only one observation. The V gene is TRBV28, the J gene TRBJ2-7; D unresolved. In germline, CDR1 is MDHEN, CDR2 SYDVKM. Trimming cost V 6 bases and J 6 bases, with 9 bases left between them. This CDR3 is built from 11 residues. The CDR3 sequence: CASSHSPEQYF. CDR3 coding DNA: TGTGCCAGCAGCCACAGTCCCGAGCAGTACTTC.

The V and J genes are TRBV12-3 or TRBV12-4 and TRBJ1-3; unclear D gene. V lost 2 bases to trimming and J lost 7 bases, with 3 bases between them. The CDR3 runs to 11 residues. The CDR3 sequence: CASSLTNTIYF. CDR3 sequence (DNA): TGTGCCAGCAGTTTAACCAACACCATATATTTT.

The J gene is TRBJ1-2, the V gene TRBV30; no clear D gene. This CDR3 has 10 amino acids. CDR1 is GTSNPN, CDR2 SVGIG, per germline (reference sequence). The germline V and J ends were trimmed by 4 bases and 3 bases, with 3 bases remaining between them. CDR3 sequence: CAWKDYGYTF. In DNA form, the CDR3 reads TGTGCCTGGAAGGACTATGGCTACACCTTC.

This clonotype was counted once. The chain carries TRBV2 and TRBJ2-3, with 7 bases aligning to TRBD1. Germline V lookup: CDR1 SNHLY, CDR2 FYNNEI. After removal of 4 bases from V and 2 bases from J, the junction contained 3 bases not matched to a gene. CDR3 length equals 14 residues. CDR3 protein: CASSVGTDTDTQYF. CDR3 nucleotides: TGTGCCAGCAGTGTCGGGACAGACACAGATACGCAGTATTTT.

The chain is built from TRBV27 and TRBJ1-2; D possibly corresponds to TRBD1 (6 bases). With 7 bases removed from V and 3 bases from J, the gap between germline ends came to 21 bases. The CDR3 runs to 16 residues. The germline CDR1 and CDR2 sequences are MNHEY and SMNVEV (reference sequence). The CDR3 bases are TGTGCCAGCACCCTTTTACCTAGGGGGGGTGACTATGGCTACACCTTC. It codes for CASTLLPRGGDYGYTF.

The CDR3 spells CASSLMSRNTEAFF. Here the CDR3 DNA reads TGCGCCAGCAGCTTAATGAGCAGGAACACTGAAGCTTTCTTT. J is TRBJ1-1 and V is TRBV5-1, with no clear D. The V end lost 2 bases, the J end lost 1 base, and 9 bases lay between the germline ends. This CDR3 has 14 amino acids. The germline V gene has CDR1 SGHRS and CDR2 YFSETQ. Drawing the rest from reference TRBV5-1 and TRBJ1-1, the complete variable domain is KAGVTQTPRYLIKTRGQQVTLSCSPISGHRSVSWYQQTPGQGLQFLFEYFSETQRNKGNFPGRFSGRQFSNSRSEMNVSTLELGDSALYLCASSLMSRNTEAFFGQGTRLTVV.

The chain joins TRBV7-3 to TRBJ2-1; D uncertain. The V gene's germline CDR1 is SGHTA and CDR2 FQGTGA. Trimming cost V 2 bases and J 0 bases, with 8 bases left between them. The CDR3 covers 15 residues. The CDR3 DNA reads TGTGCCAGCAGCTTATTCGCAGGCTCCTACAATGAGCAGTTCTTC. Protein product: CASSLFAGSYNEQFF.

The chain is built from TRBV6-5 and TRBJ2-3; a possible D gene is TRBD2 (6 bases). The CDR3 totals 12 residues. Germline V CDR1 and CDR2: MNHEY, SVGAGI. V lost 6 bases, J lost 9 bases, and 13 bases lay in between. In nucleotides, the CDR3 is TGTGCCAGCAGGCCCCCCGCGGGGACGCAGTATTTT. Encoded protein: CASRPPAGTQYF.

The chain has TRBV6-6 and TRBJ1-2, with a possible D match to TRBD1 (6 bases). V dropped 5 bases and J dropped 1 base, with 11 bases sitting between them. The CDR3 totals 14 residues. CDR1 and CDR2 (germline): MNHNY, SVGAGI (reference sequence). CDR3 loop: CASSTRDNNYGYTF. The CDR3 nucleotides are TGTGCCAGCAGTACCCGGGACAATAACTATGGCTACACCTTC.

The chain has TRBV30 and TRBJ2-1, with D uncertain. CDR1 is GTSNPN and CDR2 is SVGIG in the germline V gene (reference sequence). The V end lost 0 bases, the J end lost 0 bases, and 9 bases lay between the germline ends. CDR3 length: 15 amino acids. CDR3 sequence reads: CAWSVNRNSYNEQFF. CDR3 DNA sequence: TGTGCCTGGAGTGTAAACCGAAACTCCTACAATGAGCAGTTCTTC.

The chain combines TRBV3-1 with TRBJ1-1, with D perhaps matching TRBD1 (5 bases). This CDR3 spans 14 amino acids. V was pared by 6 bases and J by 1 base, with 12 bases between. The germline CDR1 and CDR2 sequences are LGHDT and YNNKEL (reference sequence). DNA of the CDR3: TGTGCCAGCAGAGTACAGGCCTCGAACACTGAAGCTTTCTTT. Protein: CASRVQASNTEAFF.

The chain joins TRBV3-1 to TRBJ2-2, with 10 bases identical to TRBD1. V was clipped by 4 bases and J by 5 bases; unmatched bases: 4. The CDR3 contains 15 residues. CDR1 is LGHDT and CDR2 is YNNKEL in the germline V gene (reference sequence). The CDR3 is CASSLGTGVTGELFF. The CDR3, as DNA: TGTGCCAGCAGCCTAGGGACAGGGGTTACCGGGGAGCTGTTTTTT.

The rearrangement joins TRBV28 to TRBJ1-2, with D hard to call. The CDR3 runs 13 residues. Trimming shortened V by 2 bases and J by 3 bases, and 7 bases separated the two germline ends. CDR1 and CDR2 (germline): MDHEN, SYDVKM. The DNA of the CDR3 is TGTGCCAGCAGTTTAAGGGAGGACTATGGCTACACCTTC. Protein sequence: CASSLREDYGYTF.

The V and J genes are TRBV28 and TRBJ2-7; the D gene could be TRBD1 or TRBD2 (6 bases each). In germline, CDR1 is MDHEN, CDR2 SYDVKM. The CDR3 is 13 residues long. The ends were cut back, 8 bases at V and 2 bases at J, with 13 bases in the middle. The CDR3 is CASLGGQTYEQYF. CDR3 nucleotides: TGTGCCAGCCTGGGGGGACAAACCTACGAGCAGTACTTC.

CDR3 nucleotides: TGTGCCAGCAGCCATGACAGGGGGCAAGCCAAAAACATTCAGTACTTC. Translated: CASSHDRGQAKNIQYF. This chain joins TRBV3-1 and TRBJ2-4; TRBD1 aligns across 10 bases. This CDR3 is built from 16 residues. Germline V CDR1 and CDR2: LGHDT, YNNKEL (reference sequence). V trimming: 3 bases; J trimming: 0 bases; junction bases outside the gene matches: 2.